These 11 T cell receptor beta chains came from one sample sequenced in a study of blood T cell repertoires in COVID-19. Generated by immunoSEQ multiplex PCR, the TCRdb table keeps only in-frame clones and is missing some. The profile shows 95,000 to 150,000 clones, 75% to 90% of them singletons. Sequencing input: peripheral blood. The receptors derive from an older man with active or convalescent COVID-19.

This rearrangement joins TRBV7-9 to TRBJ1-4, with a tentative D call TRBD1 (6 bases). This CDR3 is built from 14 residues. The V end was cut by 0 bases, the J end by 5 bases, with 7 bases between. Germline V gives CDR1 SEHNR, CDR2 FQNEAQ (reference sequence). CDR3 region: CASSLAGGNEKLFF. CDR3 bases: TGTGCCAGCAGCTTAGCAGGGGGAAATGAAAAACTGTTTTTT.

V usage is TRBV3-1 (or the pseudogene TRBV3-2) and J usage is TRBJ1-6; weak D call: TRBD1 (6 bases). This CDR3 comprises 16 residues. Trimming took off 0 bases at V and 4 bases at J, with 10 bases between the two ends. CDR1 LGHDT and CDR2 YNNKEL come from the germline V gene (reference sequence). The CDR3 here is CASSQDSRGYNSPLHF. The CDR3 DNA is TGTGCCAGCAGCCAAGATTCCAGGGGATATAATTCACCCCTCCACTTT.

J is TRBJ2-7 and V is TRBV28; TRBD2 matches at 7 bases. The germline gives CDR1 MDHEN, CDR2 SYDVKM. This CDR3 has 16 amino acids. The V gene end was trimmed by 5 bases and the J gene end by 2 bases; junction bases not matched to a gene: 12. This chain's CDR3 is CASSTPSGGRAYEQYF. CDR3 DNA sequence: TGTGCCAGCAGTACCCCTTCTGGAGGGAGGGCCTACGAGCAGTACTTC.

This clone came up once. The chain carries TRBV28 and TRBJ2-2, with D hard to call. Between the trimmed V and J ends, which lost 6 bases and 1 base, there was a span of 3 bases. The germline V gene encodes CDR1 MDHEN and CDR2 SYDVKM. CDR3 length equals 12 residues. The chain's CDR3 is CASRQNTGELFF. The CDR3 DNA reads TGTGCCAGCAGACAGAACACCGGGGAGCTGTTTTTT.

This clone was counted between two and nine times. This chain links TRBV12-3 or TRBV12-4 with TRBJ1-5, with D possibly matching TRBD1 (6 bases). This CDR3 has 13 amino acids. Trimming removed 9 bases from V and 3 bases from J, with 12 bases in between. The CDR3 reads CARRKGDNQPQHF. In nucleotides, the CDR3 is TGTGCCAGGCGGAAGGGGGACAATCAGCCCCAGCATTTT.

The genes are TRBV6-6 and TRBJ1-4; TRBD1 agrees at 7 bases. Germline CDR1 MNHNY, CDR2 SVGAGI (reference sequence). Trimming removed 5 bases from V and 7 bases from J; junction bases left unmatched: 10. The CDR3 runs 15 residues. The CDR3 DNA reads TGTGCCAGCAGTGCCGGGACAGCCCGAGGTGAAAAACTGTTTTTT. The encoded protein is CASSAGTARGEKLFF.

V usage is TRBV28 and J usage is TRBJ1-5; the match to TRBD1 covers 11 bases. CDR1 is MDHEN and CDR2 is SYDVKM in the germline V gene. The CDR3 extends over 18 amino acids. The ends lost 10 bases at V and 4 bases at J; junction bases unmatched: 18. CDR3 DNA sequence: TGTGCCACCTCGGGGAGGGACAGGGGGATGGCATCTAATCAGCCCCAGCATTTT. Translating gives CATSGRDRGMASNQPQHF.

The chain uses TRBV2 and TRBJ1-1; D is unresolved. In germline, CDR1 is SNHLY, CDR2 FYNNEI. V lost 4 bases and J 5 bases, leaving 14 bases between the germline ends. The CDR3 runs 14 residues. The CDR3 loop reads CASSVRPGGTEAFF. CDR3 in DNA: TGTGCCAGCAGTGTGCGCCCGGGAGGGACTGAAGCTTTCTTT.

The chain recombines TRBV28 with TRBJ2-7; possibly TRBD1 for D (5 bases). Germline assignment: CDR1 MDHEN and CDR2 SYDVKM. The CDR3 runs 16 residues. V lost 1 base and J lost 4, with 17 bases in between. The CDR3 reads CASSLYVGAMIYEQYF. The CDR3 nucleotides read TGTGCCAGCAGTTTATACGTAGGGGCTATGATATACGAGCAGTACTTC.

This chain links TRBV11-2 with TRBJ1-1; D may be TRBD1 (6 bases). V was shortened by 0 bases and J by 8 bases, with 16 bases between the two germline ends. Germline loops: CDR1 SGHAT, CDR2 FQNNGV. CDR3 length equals 15 residues. The CDR3: CASSLENYRVGEAFF. DNA for the CDR3: TGTGCCAGCAGCTTAGAAAACTACAGGGTTGGCGAAGCTTTCTTT.

This chain joins TRBV28 and TRBJ2-7, with TRBD2 matching 11 bases. V lost 7 bases to trimming and J lost 4 bases; unmatched junction nucleotides: 6. This CDR3 is 14 amino acids long. The V gene's germline CDR1 is MDHEN and CDR2 SYDVKM. CDR3 nucleotide sequence: TGTGCCAGCACCCAGGGGACTAGCGGATACGAGCAGTACTTC. As protein: CASTQGTSGYEQYF.